This T cell receptor (beta chain) was recovered during a study of CD8 T cells in ankylosing spondylitis. One entry per CDR3 protein, called by TCRdb with MiXCR from the 5' RACE reads. The profile shows about 42,000 distinct CDR3 sequences, approximately 3.6% of them singletons. This clonotype was detected only a few times. CDR1 is SGDLS and CDR2 is YYNGEE in the germline V gene. There are 15 residues in the CDR3. V gave up 4 bases and J gave up 0 bases, with 11 bases separating them. The chain links TRBV9 to TRBJ1-3; TRBD1 might be the D (5 bases). Specimen: blood, either unsorted or a sorted T cell fraction (not recorded which). This receptor was identified in a female donor with ankylosing spondylitis or in good health (not recorded which). This CDR3 reads CASSPQGLSGNTIYF. CDR3 in DNA: TGTGCCAGCAGCCCCCAGGGCCTCTCTGGAAACACCATATATTTT.